The TCR beta chain described here comes from a study of PD-1 blockade in classical Hodgkin lymphoma. Relapse was seen in all patients after autologous stem cell transplantation, and brentuximab vedotin exposure was variable. The germline CDR1 and CDR2 sequences are MNHNS and SASEGT. This CDR3 is built from 16 residues. Deletions cut 4 bases from V and 0 bases from J, with 13 bases between. About this clone: Its specificity is not known.

Study-wide results and caveats: Diminished baseline TCR diversity has been reported in newly diagnosed patients relative to healthy donors. Those patients who began receiving nivolumab less than 1 year after ASCT had lower diversity, and they were excluded.

The table came from immunoSEQ multiplex PCR; TCRdb's copy has only in-frame clones and leaves some out. The sample holds about 59,000 clones, under 95% seen once. This sequence originates from a human donor with classical Hodgkin lymphoma. Material: peripheral blood mononuclear cells (PBMCs), obtained at baseline. The chain is built from TRBV6-1 and TRBJ2-1; possibly TRBD1 for D (5 bases). The CDR3: CASSARAWSSYNEQFF. The DNA for the CDR3 is TGTGCCAGCAGTGCCAGGGCCTGGAGCTCCTACAATGAGCAGTTCTTC.